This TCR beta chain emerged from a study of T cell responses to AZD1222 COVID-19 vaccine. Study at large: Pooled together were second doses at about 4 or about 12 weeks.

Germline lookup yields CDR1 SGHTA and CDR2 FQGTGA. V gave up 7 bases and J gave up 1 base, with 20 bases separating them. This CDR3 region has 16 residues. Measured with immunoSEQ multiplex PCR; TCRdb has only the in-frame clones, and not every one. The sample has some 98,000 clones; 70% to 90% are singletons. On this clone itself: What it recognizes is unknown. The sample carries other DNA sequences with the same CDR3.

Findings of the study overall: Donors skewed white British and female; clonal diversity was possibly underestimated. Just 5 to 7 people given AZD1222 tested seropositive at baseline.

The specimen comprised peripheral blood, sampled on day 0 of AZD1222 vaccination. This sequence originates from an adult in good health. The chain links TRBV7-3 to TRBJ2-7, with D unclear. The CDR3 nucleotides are TGTGCCAGCATCCCGACTGGGTCCCCTCTTTCCTACGAGCAGTACTTC. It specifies CASIPTGSPLSYEQYF.